This TCR beta chain emerged from a study of lymphopenia after photon versus proton radiotherapy. The study's findings and limits: Post-nadir diversity loss with photons came from oligoclonal expansion, particularly CD8+ Temra cells. In patients who died, overall survival fell as post-nadir TCR diversity dropped more.

In this sample, this clone turned up once. Its target is not known. Some clones are missing from TCRdb's copy, which holds only in-frame ones; the method was immunoSEQ multiplex PCR. The table records roughly 61,000 clones, roughly 87% of them present only once. Germline CDR1 is SQVTM and CDR2 is ANQGSEA. V was cut by 6 bases and J by 5 bases, with 13 bases left in between. The CDR3 has 12 residues. The clonotype originates from an older man with esophageal cancer. This rearrangement joins TRBV29-1 to TRBJ2-5, with D tentatively TRBD1 (6 bases). Specimen: peripheral blood, collected from a patient treated with proton-based radiotherapy. The CDR3 bases are TGCAGCGTGGAAACAGGGACGGAGACCCAGTACTTC. As protein: CSVETGTETQYF.